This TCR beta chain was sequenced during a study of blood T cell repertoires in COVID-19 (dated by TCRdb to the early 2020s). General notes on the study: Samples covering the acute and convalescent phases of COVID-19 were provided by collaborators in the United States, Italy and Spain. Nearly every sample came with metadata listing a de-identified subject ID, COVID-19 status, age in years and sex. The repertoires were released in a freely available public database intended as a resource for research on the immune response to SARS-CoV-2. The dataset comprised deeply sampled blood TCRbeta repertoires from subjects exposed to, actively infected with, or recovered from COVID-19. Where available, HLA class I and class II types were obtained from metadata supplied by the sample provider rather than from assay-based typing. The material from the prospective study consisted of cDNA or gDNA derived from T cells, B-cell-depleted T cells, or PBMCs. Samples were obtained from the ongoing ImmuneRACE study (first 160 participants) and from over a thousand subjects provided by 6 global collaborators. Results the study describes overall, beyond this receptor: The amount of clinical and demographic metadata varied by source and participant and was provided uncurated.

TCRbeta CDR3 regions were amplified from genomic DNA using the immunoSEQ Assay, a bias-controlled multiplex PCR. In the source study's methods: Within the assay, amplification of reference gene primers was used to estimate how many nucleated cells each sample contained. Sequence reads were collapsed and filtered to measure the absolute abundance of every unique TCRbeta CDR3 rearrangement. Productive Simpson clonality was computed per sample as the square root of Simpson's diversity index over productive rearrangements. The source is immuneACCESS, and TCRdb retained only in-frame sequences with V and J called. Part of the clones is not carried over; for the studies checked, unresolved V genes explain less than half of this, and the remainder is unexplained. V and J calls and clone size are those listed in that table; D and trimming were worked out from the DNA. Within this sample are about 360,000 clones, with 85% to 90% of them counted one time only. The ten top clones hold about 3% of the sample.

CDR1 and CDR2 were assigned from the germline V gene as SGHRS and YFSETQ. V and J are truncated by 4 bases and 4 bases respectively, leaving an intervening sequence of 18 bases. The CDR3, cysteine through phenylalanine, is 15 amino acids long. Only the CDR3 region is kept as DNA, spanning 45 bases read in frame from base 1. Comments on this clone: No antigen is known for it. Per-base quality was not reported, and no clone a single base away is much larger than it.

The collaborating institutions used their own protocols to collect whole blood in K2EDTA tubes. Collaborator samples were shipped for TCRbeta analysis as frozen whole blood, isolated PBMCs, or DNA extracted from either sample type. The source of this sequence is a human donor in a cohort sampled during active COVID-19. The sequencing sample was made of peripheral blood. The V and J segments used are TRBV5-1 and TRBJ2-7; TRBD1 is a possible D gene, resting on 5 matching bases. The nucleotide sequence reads TGCGCCAGCAGCCCCCTCCAGGGATCCCCTTACGAGCAGTACTTC. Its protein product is CASSPLQGSPYEQYF.